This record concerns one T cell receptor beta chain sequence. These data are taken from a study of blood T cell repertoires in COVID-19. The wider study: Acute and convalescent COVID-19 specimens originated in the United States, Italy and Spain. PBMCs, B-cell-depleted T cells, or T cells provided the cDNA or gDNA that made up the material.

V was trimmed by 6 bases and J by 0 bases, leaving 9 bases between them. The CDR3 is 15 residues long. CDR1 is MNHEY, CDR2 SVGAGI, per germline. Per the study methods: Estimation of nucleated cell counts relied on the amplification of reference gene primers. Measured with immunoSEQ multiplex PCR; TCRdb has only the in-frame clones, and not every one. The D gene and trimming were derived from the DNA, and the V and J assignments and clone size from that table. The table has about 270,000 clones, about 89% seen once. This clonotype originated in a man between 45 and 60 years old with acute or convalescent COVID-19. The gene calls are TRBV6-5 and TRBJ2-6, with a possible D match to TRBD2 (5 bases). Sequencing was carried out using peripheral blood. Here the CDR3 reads CASREVRSGANVLTF. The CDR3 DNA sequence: TGTGCCAGCAGGGAGGTTCGCTCTGGGGCCAACGTCCTGACTTTC.